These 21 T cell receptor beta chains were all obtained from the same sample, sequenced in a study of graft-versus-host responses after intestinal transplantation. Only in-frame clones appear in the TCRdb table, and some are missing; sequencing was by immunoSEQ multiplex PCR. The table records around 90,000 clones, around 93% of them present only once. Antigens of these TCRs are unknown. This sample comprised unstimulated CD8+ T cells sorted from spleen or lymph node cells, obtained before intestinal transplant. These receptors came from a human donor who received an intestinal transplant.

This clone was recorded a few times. The CDR3 loop is CASTLEGTVEKLFF. Here the CDR3 DNA reads TGTGCCAGCACGCTCGAGGGGACAGTGGAAAAACTGTTTTTT. The chain recombines TRBV6-1 with TRBJ1-4; 7 bases are a match to TRBD1. Trimming took 7 bases from V and 8 from J; bases not matched to a gene: 10. From germline, CDR1 is MNHNS and CDR2 SASEGT. This CDR3 has 14 residues.

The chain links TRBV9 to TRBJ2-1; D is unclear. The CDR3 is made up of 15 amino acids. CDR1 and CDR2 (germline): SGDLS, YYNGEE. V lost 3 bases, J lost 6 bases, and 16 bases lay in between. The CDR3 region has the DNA TGTGCCAGCAGCGGAGGTTCTACTGTGGGCAATGAGCAGTTCTTC. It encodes CASSGGSTVGNEQFF. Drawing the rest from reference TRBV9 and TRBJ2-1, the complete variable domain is DSGVTQTPKHLITATGQRVTLRCSPRSGDLSVYWYQQSLDQGLQFLIQYYNGEERAKGNILERFSAQQFPDLHSELNLSSLELGDSALYFCASSGGSTVGNEQFFGPGTRLTVL.

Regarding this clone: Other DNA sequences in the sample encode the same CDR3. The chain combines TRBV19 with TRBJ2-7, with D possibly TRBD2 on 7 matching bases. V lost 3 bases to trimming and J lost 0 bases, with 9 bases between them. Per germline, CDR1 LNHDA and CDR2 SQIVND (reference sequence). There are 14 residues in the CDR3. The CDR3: CASSMGGPSYEQYF. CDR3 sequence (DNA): TGTGCCAGTAGTATGGGGGGGCCCTCCTACGAGCAGTACTTC. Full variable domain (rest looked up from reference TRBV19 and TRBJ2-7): DGGITQSPKYLFRKEGQNVTLSCEQNLNHDAMYWYRQDPGQGLRLIYYSQIVNDFQKGDIAEGYSVSREKKESFPLTVTSAQKNPTAFYLCASSMGGPSYEQYFGPGTRLTVT.

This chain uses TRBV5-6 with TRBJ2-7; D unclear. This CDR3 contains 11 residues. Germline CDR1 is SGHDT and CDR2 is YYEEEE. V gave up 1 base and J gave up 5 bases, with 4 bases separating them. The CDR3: CASSLSDEQYF. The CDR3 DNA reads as TGTGCCAGCAGCTTGTCCGACGAGCAGTACTTC.

CDR3 in amino acids: CASSLIGNQPQHF. The CDR3 DNA sequence: TGTGCCAGCAGTTTAATCGGGAATCAGCCCCAGCATTTT. The V and J genes are TRBV27 and TRBJ1-5, with D uncertain. V was clipped by 2 bases and J by 4 bases, with 6 bases between them. The CDR3 loop spans 13 amino acids. Germline V lookup: CDR1 MNHEY, CDR2 SMNVEV (reference sequence).

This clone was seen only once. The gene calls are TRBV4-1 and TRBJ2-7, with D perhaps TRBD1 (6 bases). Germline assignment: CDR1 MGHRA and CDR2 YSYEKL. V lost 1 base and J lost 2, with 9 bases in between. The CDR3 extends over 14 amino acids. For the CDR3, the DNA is TGCGCCAGCAGCCAAGTGAACAGGGCCTACGAGCAGTACTTC. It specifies CASSQVNRAYEQYF.

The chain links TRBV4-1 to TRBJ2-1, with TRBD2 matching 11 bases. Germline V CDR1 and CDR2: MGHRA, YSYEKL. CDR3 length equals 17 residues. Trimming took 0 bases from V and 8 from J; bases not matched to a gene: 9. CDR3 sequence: CASSQEVAGGPGDEQFF. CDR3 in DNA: TGCGCCAGCAGCCAAGAAGTAGCGGGGGGGCCGGGCGATGAGCAGTTCTTC.

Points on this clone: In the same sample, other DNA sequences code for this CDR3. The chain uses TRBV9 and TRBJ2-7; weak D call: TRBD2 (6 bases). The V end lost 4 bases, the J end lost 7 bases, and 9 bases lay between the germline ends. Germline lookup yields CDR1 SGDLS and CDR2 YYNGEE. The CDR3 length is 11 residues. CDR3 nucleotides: TGTGCCAGCAGCTCCCGGGGGGAGCAGTACTTC. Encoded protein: CASSSRGEQYF.

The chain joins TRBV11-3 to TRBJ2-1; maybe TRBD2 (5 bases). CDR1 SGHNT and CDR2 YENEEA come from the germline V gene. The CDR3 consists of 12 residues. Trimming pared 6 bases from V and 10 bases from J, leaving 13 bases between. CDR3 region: CASRIGGEEQFF. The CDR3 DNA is TGTGCCAGCAGGATCGGAGGAGAGGAGCAGTTCTTC.

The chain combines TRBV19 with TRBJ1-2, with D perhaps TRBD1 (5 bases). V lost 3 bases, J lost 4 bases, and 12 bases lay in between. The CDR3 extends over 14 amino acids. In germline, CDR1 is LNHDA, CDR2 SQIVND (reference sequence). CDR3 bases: TGTGCCAGTAGTATCGGCGGGGGAAGCTATGGCTACACCTTC. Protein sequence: CASSIGGGSYGYTF.

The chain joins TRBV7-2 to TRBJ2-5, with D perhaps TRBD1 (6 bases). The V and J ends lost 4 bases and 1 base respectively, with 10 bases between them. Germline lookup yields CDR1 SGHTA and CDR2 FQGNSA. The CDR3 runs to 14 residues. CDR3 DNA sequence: TGTGCCAGCAGCTCCGACAGGCCCCAAGAGACCCAGTACTTC. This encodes CASSSDRPQETQYF.

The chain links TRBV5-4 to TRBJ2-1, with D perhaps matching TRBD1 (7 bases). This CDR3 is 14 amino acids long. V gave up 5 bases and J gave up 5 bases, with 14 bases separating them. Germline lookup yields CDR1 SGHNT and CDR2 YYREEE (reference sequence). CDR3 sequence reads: CASRYRGGDNEQFF. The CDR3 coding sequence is TGTGCCAGCAGGTACAGGGGAGGAGACAATGAGCAGTTCTTC.

CDR3 in DNA: TGTGCCATCAGTGAGTCAGGGCGGGAGGGCTTCCAATCCTTAAACTACGAGCAGTACTTC. Its protein is CAISESGREGFQSLNYEQYF. The chain employs TRBV10-3 and TRBJ2-7; TRBD2 agrees at 9 bases. The J segment lost 3 bases and the V segment lost 0 bases, leaving 18 bases of the junction unmatched. Germline V gene lookup returns CDR1 ENHRY and CDR2 SYGVKD. This CDR3 contains 20 residues.

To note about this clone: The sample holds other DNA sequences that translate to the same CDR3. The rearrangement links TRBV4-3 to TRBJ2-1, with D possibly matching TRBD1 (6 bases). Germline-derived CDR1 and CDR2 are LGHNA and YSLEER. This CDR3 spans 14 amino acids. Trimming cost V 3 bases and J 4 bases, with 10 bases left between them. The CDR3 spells CASSHATGYNEQFF. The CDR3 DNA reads TGCGCCAGCAGCCATGCGACAGGTTACAATGAGCAGTTCTTC.

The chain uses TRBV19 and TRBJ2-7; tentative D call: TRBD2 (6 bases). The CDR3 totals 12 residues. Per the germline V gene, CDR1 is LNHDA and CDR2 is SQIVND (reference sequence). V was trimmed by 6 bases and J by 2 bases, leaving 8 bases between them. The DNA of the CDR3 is TGTGCCAGTAGCGGGGGTCCCTACGAGCAGTACTTC. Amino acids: CASSGGPYEQYF.

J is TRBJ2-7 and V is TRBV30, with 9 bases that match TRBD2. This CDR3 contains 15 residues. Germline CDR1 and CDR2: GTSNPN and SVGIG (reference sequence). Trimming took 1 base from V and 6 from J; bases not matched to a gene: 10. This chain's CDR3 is CAWSGVSGSASEQYF. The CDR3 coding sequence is TGTGCCTGGAGTGGGGTTAGCGGGAGCGCTAGCGAGCAGTACTTC.

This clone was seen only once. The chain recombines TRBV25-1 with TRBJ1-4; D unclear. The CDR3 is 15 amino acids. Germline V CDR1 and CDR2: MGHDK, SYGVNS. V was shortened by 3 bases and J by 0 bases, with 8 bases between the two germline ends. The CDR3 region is CASSEVGATNEKLFF. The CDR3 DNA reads TGTGCCAGCAGTGAGGTGGGAGCAACTAATGAAAAACTGTTTTTT. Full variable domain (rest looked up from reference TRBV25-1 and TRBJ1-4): EADIYQTPRYLVIGTGKKITLECSQTMGHDKMYWYQQDPGMELHLIHYSYGVNSTEKGDLSSESTVSRIRTEHFPLTLESARPSHTSQYLCASSEVGATNEKLFFGSGTQLSVL.

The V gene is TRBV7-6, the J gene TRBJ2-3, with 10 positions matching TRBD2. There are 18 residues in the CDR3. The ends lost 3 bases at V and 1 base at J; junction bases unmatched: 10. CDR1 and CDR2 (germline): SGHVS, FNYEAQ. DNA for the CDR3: TGTGCCAGCAGCTTTCAGCGGGAGGGCCTGGTAGGCACAGATACGCAGTATTTT. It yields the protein CASSFQREGLVGTDTQYF.

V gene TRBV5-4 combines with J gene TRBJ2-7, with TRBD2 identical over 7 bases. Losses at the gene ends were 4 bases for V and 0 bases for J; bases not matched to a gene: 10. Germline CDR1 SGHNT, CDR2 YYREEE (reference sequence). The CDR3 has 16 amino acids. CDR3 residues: CASSGVGRESSYEQYF. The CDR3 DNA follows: TGTGCCAGCAGCGGAGTTGGGCGGGAGAGCTCCTACGAGCAGTACTTC.

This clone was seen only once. The CDR3 spells CASRSDHYDRLRNTIYF. CDR3 sequence (DNA): TGTGCCAGCAGATCAGACCATTACGACAGGTTAAGAAACACCATATATTTT. The chain couples TRBV28 to TRBJ1-3; D perhaps matches TRBD1 (6 bases). Germline lookup yields CDR1 MDHEN and CDR2 SYDVKM. Trimming removed 6 bases from V and 5 bases from J, with 23 bases in between. The CDR3 totals 17 residues.

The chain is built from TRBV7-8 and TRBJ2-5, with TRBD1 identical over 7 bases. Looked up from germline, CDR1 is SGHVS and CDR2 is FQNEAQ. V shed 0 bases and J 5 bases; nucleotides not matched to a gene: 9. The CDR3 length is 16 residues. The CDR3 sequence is CASSLAPDRAGETQYF. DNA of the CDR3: TGTGCCAGCAGCTTAGCGCCTGACAGGGCAGGGGAGACCCAGTACTTC.